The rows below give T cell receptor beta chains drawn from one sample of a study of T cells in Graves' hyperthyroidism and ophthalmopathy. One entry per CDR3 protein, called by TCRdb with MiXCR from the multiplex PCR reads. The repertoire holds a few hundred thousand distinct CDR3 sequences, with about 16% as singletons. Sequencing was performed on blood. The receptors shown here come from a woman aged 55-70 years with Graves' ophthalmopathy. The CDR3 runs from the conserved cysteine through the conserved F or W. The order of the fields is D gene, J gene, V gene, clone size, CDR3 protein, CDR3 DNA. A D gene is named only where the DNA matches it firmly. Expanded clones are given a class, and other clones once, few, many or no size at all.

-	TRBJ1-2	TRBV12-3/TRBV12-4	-	CASSPGARYGYTF	TGTGCCAGCAGTCCCGGGGCCCGATATGGCTACACCTTC
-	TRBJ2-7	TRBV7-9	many	CASSLPGSYEQYF	TGTGCCAGCAGCCTACCGGGGTCCTACGAGCAGTACTTC
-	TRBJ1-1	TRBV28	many	CATTDILWTEAFF	TGTGCCACCACGGACATTCTTTGGACTGAAGCTTTCTTT
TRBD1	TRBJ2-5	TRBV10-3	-	CAISEAGTGQETQYF	TGTGCCATCAGTGAGGCCGGGACAGGGCAGGAGACCCAGTACTTC
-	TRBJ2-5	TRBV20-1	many	CSARGRRRGQTQYF	TGCAGTGCTAGAGGAAGGCGAAGGGGACAGACCCAGTACTTC
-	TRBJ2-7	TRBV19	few	CASSITPGLISANEQYF	TGTGCCAGTAGTATAACTCCGGGACTCATATCTGCAAACGAGCAGTACTTC
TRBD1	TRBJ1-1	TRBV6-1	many	CASSGFGQENTEAFF	TGTGCCAGCAGTGGATTCGGACAGGAGAACACTGAAGCTTTCTTT
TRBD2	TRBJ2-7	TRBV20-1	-	CSARDPTSGSSYEQYF	TGCAGTGCTAGAGACCCTACTAGCGGGAGCTCCTACGAGCAGTACTTC
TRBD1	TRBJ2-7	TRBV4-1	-	CASSQDKEDRGIYEQYF	TGCGCCAGCAGCCAAGATAAGGAGGACAGGGGGATCTACGAGCAGTACTTC
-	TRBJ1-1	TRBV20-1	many	CSANRIDSTEAFF	TGCAGTGCAAATCGGATCGACAGCACTGAAGCTTTCTTT
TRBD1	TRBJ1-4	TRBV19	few	CASRPGQGPVEKLFF	TGTGCCAGTAGACCCGGACAGGGGCCGGTGGAAAAACTGTTTTTT
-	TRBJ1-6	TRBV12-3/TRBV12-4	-	CASSFSVGQTNSPLHF	TGTGCCAGCAGTTTTAGTGTTGGTCAGACAAATTCACCCCTCCACTTT
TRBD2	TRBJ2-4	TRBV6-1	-	CAGKTSGGPKYF	TGTGCCGGCAAAACTAGCGGGGGGCCGAAGTACTTC
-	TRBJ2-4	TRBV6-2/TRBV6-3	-	CASRGTLGKNIQYF	TGTGCCAGCAGGGGGACTCTCGGCAAAAACATTCAGTACTTC
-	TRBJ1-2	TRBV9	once	CASSAPQGRWGYTF	TGTGCCAGCAGCGCCCCGCAGGGGAGGTGGGGCTACACCTTC
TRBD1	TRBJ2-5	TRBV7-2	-	CASSATGGRETQYF	TGTGCCAGCAGCGCCACAGGGGGCCGGGAGACCCAGTACTTC
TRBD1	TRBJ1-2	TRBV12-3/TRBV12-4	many	CASRLSRGEVGYTF	TGTGCCAGCAGACTTTCCAGGGGGGAGGTTGGCTACACCTTC
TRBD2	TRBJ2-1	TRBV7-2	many	CASSSPPSSLAGGDNEQFF	TGTGCCAGCAGCTCTCCGCCCTCTTCACTAGCGGGAGGGGACAATGAGCAGTTCTTC
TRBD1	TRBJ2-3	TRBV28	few	CASRDRGGATTDTQYF	TGTGCCAGCAGAGACAGGGGTGGAGCTACCACAGATACGCAGTATTTT
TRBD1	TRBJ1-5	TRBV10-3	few	CATGQGSDQPQHF	TGTGCCACGGGACAGGGGTCGGATCAGCCCCAGCATTTT
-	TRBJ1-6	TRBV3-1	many	CASSSHSNSPLHF	TGTGCCAGCAGCTCACATAGTAATTCACCCCTCCACTTT
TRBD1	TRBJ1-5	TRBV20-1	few	CSAGGTASNQPQHF	TGCAGTGCAGGCGGGACAGCTAGCAATCAGCCCCAGCATTTT